This is a list of T cell receptor beta chains from one sample in a study of shared clonotypes between healthy human individuals. Sequencing used immunoSEQ multiplex PCR; TCRdb keeps in-frame clones, though not all of them. The sample consists of about 1.5 million clones, 95% to 99% of them appearing once. The sequenced material came from naive CD4+ T cells sorted from blood. The receptors derive from a man younger than 45 in good health. The CDR3 runs from the conserved cysteine through the conserved F or W. Fields, in order: D gene, J gene, V gene, clone size, CDR3 DNA, CDR3 protein. D genes are given only for firm matches. Clone size is stated in some rows and not others, as once, few, many or a class when expanded.

D: NA
J: TRBJ1-1
V: TRBV28
size: NA
DNA: TGTGCCAGCAGTTTCAGGGATTACGTTCTTAAAGCTTTCTTT
CDR3: CASSFRDYVLKAFF

D: TRBD1
J: TRBJ2-7
V: TRBV5-4
size: NA
DNA: TGTGCCAGCAGCAAGCCGACAGGGGGAGGTTTCTACGAGCAGTACTTC
CDR3: CASSKPTGGGFYEQYF

D: NA
J: TRBJ2-2
V: TRBV10-3
size: NA
DNA: TGTGCCATCAGTGAGTTACTGGCGGGCACCGGGGAGCTGTTTTTT
CDR3: CAISELLAGTGELFF

D: NA
J: TRBJ2-3
V: TRBV28
size: NA
DNA: TGTGCCAGCAGTTCGAGCGGAACCACAGATACGCAGTATTTT
CDR3: CASSSSGTTDTQYF

D: NA
J: TRBJ2-1
V: TRBV4-3
size: once
DNA: TGCGCCAGCAGCCCCTACTACTTTAATGAGCAGTTCTTC
CDR3: CASSPYYFNEQFF

D: TRBD2
J: TRBJ2-1
V: TRBV5-1
size: NA
DNA: TGCGCCAGCAGCGGGGGACTAGCTCCCGTCTCCTACAATGAGCAGTTCTTC
CDR3: CASSGGLAPVSYNEQFF

D: TRBD2
J: TRBJ2-5
V: TRBV5-1
size: NA
DNA: TGCGCCAGCAGCTCGGGACTAGTCCAAGAGACCCAGTACTTC
CDR3: CASSSGLVQETQYF

D: NA
J: TRBJ1-5
V: TRBV5-1
size: NA
DNA: TGCGCCAGCAGCTTGGGGACAGTCAGCAATCAGCCCCAGCATTTT
CDR3: CASSLGTVSNQPQHF

D: TRBD1
J: TRBJ2-5
V: TRBV11-3
size: NA
DNA: TGTGCCAGCAGCACAGGGGGCCCCACCCAAGAGACCCAGTACTTC
CDR3: CASSTGGPTQETQYF

D: TRBD1
J: TRBJ1-3
V: TRBV30
size: NA
DNA: TGTGCCTGGAGTGCCCGTGGCAGGGGGCCGGGAAACACCATATATTTT
CDR3: CAWSARGRGPGNTIYF

D: NA
J: TRBJ2-7
V: TRBV19
size: NA
DNA: TGTGCCAGTAGTATACGAGGGGAGGTCTACGAGCAGTACTTC
CDR3: CASSIRGEVYEQYF

D: NA
J: TRBJ2-3
V: TRBV12-5
size: NA
DNA: TGTGCTAGTGGCCGGTCGGGAGACGCAGATACGCAGTATTTT
CDR3: CASGRSGDADTQYF

D: NA
J: TRBJ1-1
V: TRBV28
size: NA
DNA: TGTGCCAGCAGTTTAACAGGCCCATGGAACACTGAAGCTTTCTTT
CDR3: CASSLTGPWNTEAFF

D: NA
J: TRBJ1-3
V: TRBV7-9
size: NA
DNA: TGTGCCAGCAGCTTCGGGCAGGGACAAAACACCATATATTTT
CDR3: CASSFGQGQNTIYF

D: NA
J: TRBJ2-1
V: TRBV25-1
size: NA
DNA: TGTGCCAGCAGTGAATCGATCTTTGGGCAGTTCTTC
CDR3: CASSESIFGQFF

D: TRBD1
J: TRBJ1-1
V: TRBV25-1
size: NA
DNA: TGTGCCAGCTGCGGACAGGGAAACACTGAAGCTTTCTTT
CDR3: CASCGQGNTEAFF

D: NA
J: TRBJ1-5
V: TRBV5-6
size: NA
DNA: TGTGCCAGCAGCCGCTATAGCAATCAGCCCCAGCATTTT
CDR3: CASSRYSNQPQHF

D: TRBD1
J: TRBJ2-2
V: TRBV28
size: NA
DNA: TGTGCCAGCAGTCTCTCGGACAGGTTGAACACCGGGGAGCTGTTTTTT
CDR3: CASSLSDRLNTGELFF

D: TRBD1
J: TRBJ2-7
V: TRBV16
size: NA
DNA: TGTGCCAGCAGCGCATCCCGGGACAGGGCCGTAAACGAGCAGTACTTC
CDR3: CASSASRDRAVNEQYF

D: NA
J: TRBJ1-2
V: TRBV4-3
size: NA
DNA: TGCGCCAGCAGCCCCCGGGACGGAAACTATGGCTACACCTTC
CDR3: CASSPRDGNYGYTF

D: NA
J: TRBJ1-5
V: TRBV27
size: NA
DNA: TGTGCCAGCAGTTCAACATCAAGCCCAAATCAGCCCCAGCATTTT
CDR3: CASSSTSSPNQPQHF

D: NA
J: TRBJ2-1
V: TRBV27
size: NA
DNA: TGTGCCAGCACCCTATGGGGGGCCAATAACAATGAGCAGTTCTTC
CDR3: CASTLWGANNNEQFF

D: NA
J: TRBJ2-7
V: TRBV2
size: NA
DNA: TGTGCCAGCAGTGAAGCGCTGCTTAGGGAGTTCGAGGAGCAGTACTTC
CDR3: CASSEALLREFEEQYF

D: NA
J: TRBJ2-2
V: TRBV5-1
size: NA
DNA: TGCGCCAGCGGGGGAGATGGACAAATCTACACCGGGGAGCTGTTTTTT
CDR3: CASGGDGQIYTGELFF

D: TRBD1
J: TRBJ2-7
V: TRBV7-3
size: NA
DNA: TGTGCCAGCAGCTTAATGGGACAGACTTACGAGCAGTACTTC
CDR3: CASSLMGQTYEQYF

D: NA
J: TRBJ2-1
V: TRBV5-4
size: NA
DNA: TGTGCCAGTCAGGGGGGGCAGGGACGCAATGAGCAGTTCTTC
CDR3: CASQGGQGRNEQFF

D: NA
J: TRBJ2-7
V: TRBV6-4
size: NA
DNA: TGTGCCAGCTCCCGGGACGGAGGGGACGAGCAGTACTTC
CDR3: CASSRDGGDEQYF

D: TRBD2
J: TRBJ2-6
V: TRBV5-4
size: NA
DNA: TGTGCCAGCAGCCCGAAGGGGCGGGGGAGTGCTGGGGCCAACGTCCTGACTTTC
CDR3: CASSPKGRGSAGANVLTF

D: NA
J: TRBJ2-7
V: TRBV11-2
size: NA
DNA: TGTGCCAGCAGCTTAGCGGGAGATTACGAGCAGTACTTC
CDR3: CASSLAGDYEQYF

D: NA
J: TRBJ2-3
V: TRBV19
size: NA
DNA: TGTGCCAGCAGCAGGCAGGCAATCACAGATACGCAGTATTTT
CDR3: CASSRQAITDTQYF

D: TRBD1
J: TRBJ1-4
V: TRBV19
size: NA
DNA: TGTGCCAGTAGTGTACTACGTCAGGGGGGAGAAGAAAAACTGTTTTTT
CDR3: CASSVLRQGGEEKLFF

D: TRBD2
J: TRBJ2-7
V: TRBV9
size: NA
DNA: TGTGCCAGCAGCGTAGGACTAGCGGGAGAGCGCAACTTC
CDR3: CASSVGLAGERNF

D: NA
J: TRBJ1-2
V: TRBV5-1
size: NA
DNA: TGCGCCAGCAGCTTGGAAGCCGGATACTATGGCTACACCTTC
CDR3: CASSLEAGYYGYTF

D: TRBD1
J: TRBJ2-2
V: TRBV10-1
size: NA
DNA: TGCGCCAGCAGTGAGGGGACAGGGGTCGGGGAGCTGTTTTTT
CDR3: CASSEGTGVGELFF

D: NA
J: TRBJ1-1
V: TRBV7-2
size: NA
DNA: TGTGCCAGCAGCTTCGTCGGCACTGAAGCTTTCTTT
CDR3: CASSFVGTEAFF

D: NA
J: TRBJ2-7
V: TRBV28
size: NA
DNA: TGTGCCAGCAGCTTCGCCGCAGGGAAGTTTTACGAGCAGTACTTC
CDR3: CASSFAAGKFYEQYF

D: TRBD1
J: TRBJ1-1
V: TRBV6-1
size: NA
DNA: TGTGCCAGCAGGACCAAAACAGGGGAGCCCACTGAAGCTTTCTTT
CDR3: CASRTKTGEPTEAFF

D: NA
J: TRBJ1-1
V: TRBV9
size: NA
DNA: TGTGCCAGCAGCGCCTTAGGGGACACTGAAGCTTTCTTT
CDR3: CASSALGDTEAFF

D: NA
J: TRBJ1-3
V: TRBV7-2
size: NA
DNA: TGTGCCAGCAGCCCCAGGGCTGGAAACACCATATATTTT
CDR3: CASSPRAGNTIYF

D: NA
J: TRBJ2-7
V: TRBV5-1
size: NA
DNA: TGCGCCAGCAGCTTGGCCGTTTTGGGGACTTCCTACGAGCAGTACTTC
CDR3: CASSLAVLGTSYEQYF

D: TRBD1
J: TRBJ2-1
V: TRBV5-1
size: once
DNA: TGCGCCAGCAGCTTGACGGGACAGGATGAGCAGTTCTTC
CDR3: CASSLTGQDEQFF

D: TRBD1
J: TRBJ2-1
V: TRBV5-4
size: NA
DNA: TGTGCCAGCAGCCAGGGGACAGGGACCTACAATGAGCAGTTCTTC
CDR3: CASSQGTGTYNEQFF

D: NA
J: TRBJ2-1
V: TRBV28
size: NA
DNA: TGTGCCAGCAGTTGGTCGGGGGCGGGAGACAACAATGAGCAGTTCTTC
CDR3: CASSWSGAGDNNEQFF

D: TRBD2
J: TRBJ2-1
V: TRBV9
size: NA
DNA: TGTGCCAGCAGCGTAGGGGTAGCGGGAGGACCCCATGAGCAGTTCTTC
CDR3: CASSVGVAGGPHEQFF

D: NA
J: TRBJ2-2
V: TRBV2
size: NA
DNA: TGTGCCAGCAGTGGGAAGAACACCGGGGAGCTGTTTTTT
CDR3: CASSGKNTGELFF

D: TRBD1
J: TRBJ2-7
V: TRBV28
size: NA
DNA: TGTGCCAGCAGATATTCGGGACAGGGGCGGAACGAGCAGTACTTC
CDR3: CASRYSGQGRNEQYF

D: NA
J: TRBJ1-1
V: TRBV11-2
size: NA
DNA: TGTGCCAGCAGCCGGCGGCAGCAATCGAACACTGAAGCTTTCTTT
CDR3: CASSRRQQSNTEAFF

D: NA
J: TRBJ2-3
V: TRBV6-5
size: NA
DNA: TGTGCCAGCAGTTACGGCCAGGGTAGCACAGATACGCAGTATTTT
CDR3: CASSYGQGSTDTQYF

D: NA
J: TRBJ2-5
V: TRBV12-1
size: NA
DNA: TGTGCCAGCAGCGCCCGAACCAGGGGGAGGGGAGAGACCCAGTACTTC
CDR3: CASSARTRGRGETQYF

D: NA
J: TRBJ1-2
V: TRBV6-5
size: few
DNA: TGTGCCAGCAGTCCCAATTTGGGGGACTATGGCTACACCTTC
CDR3: CASSPNLGDYGYTF

D: NA
J: TRBJ1-1
V: TRBV5-5
size: NA
DNA: TGTGCCAGCAGCCTGTCCCCGGGGAACACTGAAGCTTTCTTT
CDR3: CASSLSPGNTEAFF

D: NA
J: TRBJ1-5
V: TRBV29-1
size: NA
DNA: TGCAGCGTTGTCGGGGCTGTCGATCAGCCCCAGCATTTT
CDR3: CSVVGAVDQPQHF

D: NA
J: TRBJ2-5
V: TRBV18
size: NA
DNA: TGTGCCAGCTCACCAAAGGCGCAAGAGACCCAGTACTTC
CDR3: CASSPKAQETQYF

D: NA
J: TRBJ2-7
V: TRBV4-1
size: NA
DNA: TGCGCCAGCAGCCAAAGCGGAACAGGGGGCGGGAGGGGCTCCTACGAGCAGTACTTC
CDR3: CASSQSGTGGGRGSYEQYF

D: TRBD1
J: TRBJ2-7
V: TRBV11-3
size: NA
DNA: TGTGCCAGCAGCCCTCGAACAGGGGGCTCCTCCGAGCAGTACTTC
CDR3: CASSPRTGGSSEQYF